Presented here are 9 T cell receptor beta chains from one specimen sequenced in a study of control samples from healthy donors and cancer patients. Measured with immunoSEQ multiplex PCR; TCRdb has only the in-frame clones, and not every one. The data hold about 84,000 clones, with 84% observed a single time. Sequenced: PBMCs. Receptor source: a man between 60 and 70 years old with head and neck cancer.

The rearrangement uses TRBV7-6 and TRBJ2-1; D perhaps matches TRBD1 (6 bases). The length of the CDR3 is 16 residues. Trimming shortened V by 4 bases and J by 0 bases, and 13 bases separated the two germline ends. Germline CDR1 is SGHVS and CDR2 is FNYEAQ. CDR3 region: CASSSLRGSSYNEQFF. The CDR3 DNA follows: TGTGCCAGCAGCTCCCTTAGGGGGAGCTCCTACAATGAGCAGTTCTTC.

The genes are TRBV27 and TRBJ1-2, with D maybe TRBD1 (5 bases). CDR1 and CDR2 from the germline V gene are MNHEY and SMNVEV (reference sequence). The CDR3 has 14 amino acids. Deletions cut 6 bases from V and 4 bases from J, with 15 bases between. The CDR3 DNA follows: TGTGCCAGCAGATCAGACACCGGGGGCTATGGCTACACCTTC. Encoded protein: CASRSDTGGYGYTF.

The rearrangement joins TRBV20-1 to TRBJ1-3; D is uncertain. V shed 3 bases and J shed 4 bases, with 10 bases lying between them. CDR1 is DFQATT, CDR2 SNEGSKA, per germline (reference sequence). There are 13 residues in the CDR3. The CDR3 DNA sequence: TGCAGTGCTAGTGACCCGTTGGGAAACACCATATATTTT. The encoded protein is CSASDPLGNTIYF.

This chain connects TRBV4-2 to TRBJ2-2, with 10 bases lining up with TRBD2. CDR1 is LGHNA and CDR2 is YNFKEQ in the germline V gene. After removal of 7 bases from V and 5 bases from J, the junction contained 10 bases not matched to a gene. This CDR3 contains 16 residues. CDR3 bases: TGTGCCAGCACCCGAAGCGGGGGGGCGGGGACCGGGGAGCTGTTTTTT. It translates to CASTRSGGAGTGELFF.

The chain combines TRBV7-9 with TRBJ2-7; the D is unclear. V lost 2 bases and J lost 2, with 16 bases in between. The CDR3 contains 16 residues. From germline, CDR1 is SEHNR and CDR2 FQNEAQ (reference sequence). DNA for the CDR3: TGTGCCAGCAGCTTAAGGAAAAGGACGTCGACCTACGAGCAGTACTTC. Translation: CASSLRKRTSTYEQYF.

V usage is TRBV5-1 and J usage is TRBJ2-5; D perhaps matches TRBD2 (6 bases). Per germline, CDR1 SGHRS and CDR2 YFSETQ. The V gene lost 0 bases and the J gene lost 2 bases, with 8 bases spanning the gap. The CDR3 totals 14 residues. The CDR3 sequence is CASSLAGAQETQYF. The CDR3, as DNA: TGCGCCAGCAGCTTGGCGGGAGCACAAGAGACCCAGTACTTC.

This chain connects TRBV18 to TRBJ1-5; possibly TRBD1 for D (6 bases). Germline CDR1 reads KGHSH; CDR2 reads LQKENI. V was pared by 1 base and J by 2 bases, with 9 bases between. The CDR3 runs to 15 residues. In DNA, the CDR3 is TGTGCCAGCTCACCACAACAGGGTCGCAATCAGCCCCAGCATTTT. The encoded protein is CASSPQQGRNQPQHF.

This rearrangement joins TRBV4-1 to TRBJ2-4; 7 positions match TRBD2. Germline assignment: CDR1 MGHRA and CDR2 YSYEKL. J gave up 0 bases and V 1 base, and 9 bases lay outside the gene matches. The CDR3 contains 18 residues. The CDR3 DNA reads TGCGCCAGCAGCCAAGGTCTAGCGGCCGGACTAGCCAAAAACATTCAGTACTTC. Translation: CASSQGLAAGLAKNIQYF.

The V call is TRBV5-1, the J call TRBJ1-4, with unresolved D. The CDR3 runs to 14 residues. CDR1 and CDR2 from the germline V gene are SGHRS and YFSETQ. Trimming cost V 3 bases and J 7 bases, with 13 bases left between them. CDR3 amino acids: CASSSTTILEKLFF. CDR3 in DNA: TGCGCCAGCAGCTCGACTACGATCCTTGAAAAACTGTTTTTT.